The 27 T cell receptor beta chains listed next were all sequenced from one sample in a study of cytomegalovirus exposure and HLA in healthy donors. Vbeta (60) and Jbeta (13) primers were used in the PCR. Sequencing was performed with immunoSEQ multiplex PCR; in TCRdb, only in-frame clones are kept and a portion is missing. The table has 100,000 to 150,000 clones, approximately 10% seen once. The sample taken for sequencing was PBMCs. These receptor sequences come from a woman between 18 and 29 years old in good health and CMV-seropositive.

The chain uses TRBV5-6 and TRBJ2-7, with 8 bases fitting TRBD2. The CDR3 sequence is 14 residues long. CDR1 and CDR2 (germline): SGHDT, YYEEEE. Trimming cost V 4 bases and J 7 bases; bases outside gene matches: 10. CDR3: CASSPGTERGEQYF. As DNA, the CDR3 is TGTGCCAGCAGCCCCGGGACCGAGCGGGGGGAGCAGTACTTC. The variable domain in full, with the rest retrieved from reference TRBV5-6 and TRBJ2-7, is DAGVTQSPTHLIKTRGQQVTLRCSPKSGHDTVSWYQQALGQGPQFIFQYYEEEERQRGNFPDRFSGHQFPNYSSELNVNALLLGDSALYLCASSPGTERGEQYFGPGTRLTVT.

This chain joins TRBV6-5 and TRBJ1-2; 7 bases agree with TRBD1. V was pared by 5 bases and J by 5 bases, with 8 bases of the junction left unmatched. CDR1 and CDR2 from the germline V gene are MNHEY and SVGAGI. The CDR3 covers 14 residues. In DNA, the CDR3 is TGTGCCAGCAGTGAGACAGGGTTCGGATATGGCTACACCTTC. This gives the protein CASSETGFGYGYTF.

This clone was seen a single time. CDR3 DNA: TGTGCCAGCAGTTTTTCTAGCGGGAGTAATGAGCAGTTCTTC. Encoded protein: CASSFSSGSNEQFF. The J gene is TRBJ2-1, the V gene TRBV6-1, with 10 nucleotides matching TRBD2. The CDR3 length is 14 residues. CDR1 and CDR2 (germline): MNHNS, SASEGT. J lost 7 bases, V lost 5 bases, and 5 bases had no gene match.

V gene TRBV30 combines with J gene TRBJ2-1; TRBD2 agrees at 9 bases. V was clipped by 3 bases and J by 15 bases; unmatched bases: 9. This CDR3 has 12 amino acids. CDR1 and CDR2 from the germline V gene are GTSNPN and SVGIG (reference sequence). The CDR3 reads CAWRGGAAGGFF. The CDR3 bases are TGTGCCTGGAGAGGTGGGGCAGCGGGAGGGTTCTTC.

The rearrangement links TRBV5-6 to TRBJ1-1, with D possibly matching TRBD1 (6 bases). The CDR3 sequence is 16 residues long. V was pared by 2 bases and J by 3 bases, with 17 bases between. CDR1 is SGHDT, CDR2 YYEEEE, per germline. CDR3 nucleotide sequence: TGTGCCAGCAGCTTCCGCTGGGGGGAGGGGGACACTGAAGCTTTCTTT. Its translation: CASSFRWGEGDTEAFF.

The rearrangement links TRBV30 to TRBJ1-1; maybe TRBD1 (6 bases). The germline V gene encodes CDR1 GTSNPN and CDR2 SVGIG (reference sequence). There are 11 residues in the CDR3. V lost 3 bases and J lost 6, with 8 bases in between. The CDR3 nucleotides are TGTGCCTGGAGCCGGACAGCTGAAGCTTTCTTT. Residues: CAWSRTAEAFF. The variable domain in full, with the rest retrieved from reference TRBV30 and TRBJ1-1, is SQTIHQWPATLVQPVGSPLSLECTVEGTSNPNLYWYRQAAGRGLQLLFYSVGIGQISSEVPQNLSASRPQDRQFILSSKKLLLSDSGFYLCAWSRTAEAFFGQGTRLTVV.

The chain carries TRBV5-1 and TRBJ2-1, with TRBD2 matching over 7 bases. The V gene's germline CDR1 is SGHRS and CDR2 YFSETQ. The junction had 14 bases not matched to a gene; V was cut back by 2 bases and J by 9 bases. This CDR3 has 16 amino acids. The CDR3 region has the DNA TGCGCCAGCAGCTTTGGCGGTGCGGGAGAGCGAAGTGAGCAGTTCTTC. Protein sequence: CASSFGGAGERSEQFF.

This chain joins TRBV30 and TRBJ1-1, with 7 bases aligning to TRBD1. The V gene's germline CDR1 is GTSNPN and CDR2 SVGIG (reference sequence). The CDR3 spans 12 residues. V trimming: 6 bases; J trimming: 3 bases; junction bases outside the gene matches: 4. CDR3 nucleotide sequence: TGTGCCTGCTCCAGGGGGGACACTGAAGCTTTCTTT. Its protein product is CACSRGDTEAFF.

This clone was seen only a few times. The chain has TRBV6-5 and TRBJ1-1; 10 nucleotides align to TRBD1. The CDR3 contains 14 residues. V lost 4 bases to trimming and J lost 7 bases; unmatched junction nucleotides: 6. CDR1 and CDR2 (germline): MNHEY, SVGAGI. In nucleotides, the CDR3 is TGTGCCAGCAGTTTCAGGACAGGGGGTTATGAAGCTTTCTTT. This gives the protein CASSFRTGGYEAFF.

This clone was recorded a few times. The chain combines TRBV6-5 with TRBJ1-2, with TRBD1 identical over 8 bases. The CDR3 covers 16 residues. V gave up 2 bases and J gave up 2 bases; unmatched junction bases: 7. The germline CDR1 and CDR2 sequences are MNHEY and SVGAGI. The CDR3 DNA reads TGTGCCAGCAGTTACCCAAACGGACAGGGAAACTATGGCTACACCTTC. Its translation is CASSYPNGQGNYGYTF.

This clone has more than one count but fewer than ten. The V call is TRBV9, the J call TRBJ2-3; 9 bases agree with TRBD2. The trim removed 4 bases at V and 4 bases at J, leaving 13 bases unmatched. This CDR3 is 17 amino acids long. Looked up from germline, CDR1 is SGDLS and CDR2 is YYNGEE. CDR3 DNA sequence: TGTGCCAGCAGCCCTAGCCCTAGCGGGGAGACAGCAGATACGCAGTATTTT. It yields the protein CASSPSPSGETADTQYF.

This clone was seen more than once but under ten times. Here the CDR3 DNA reads TGCAGCGTTGTTGAGGGCAGGGGCTATGGGGAGCAGTACTTC. Translated, it gives CSVVEGRGYGEQYF. V usage is TRBV29-1 and J usage is TRBJ2-7, with a tentative D call TRBD1 (6 bases). The CDR3 is 14 residues long. V was cut by 4 bases and J by 7 bases, with 20 bases left in between. Germline CDR1 is SQVTM and CDR2 is ANQGSEA.

The rearrangement uses TRBV19 and TRBJ2-5; D may be TRBD1 (5 bases). The CDR3 consists of 14 residues. V shed 6 bases and J shed 4 bases, with 15 bases lying between them. The germline CDR1 and CDR2 sequences are LNHDA and SQIVND (reference sequence). The CDR3 DNA reads as TGTGCCAGTAGCCGACCAGGGATGGGAGAGACCCAGTACTTC. Encoded protein: CASSRPGMGETQYF.

The V call is TRBV29-1, the J call TRBJ1-2; 7 bases map to TRBD1. The CDR3 runs 13 residues. Looked up from germline, CDR1 is SQVTM and CDR2 is ANQGSEA. Trimming cost V 4 bases and J 4 bases; bases outside gene matches: 6. The CDR3 reads CSVVRAGGYGYTF. As DNA, the CDR3 is TGCAGCGTTGTGAGGGCAGGGGGCTATGGCTACACCTTC.

This clone was detected a few times. V is TRBV13 and J is TRBJ2-1; D perhaps matches TRBD2 (5 bases). Per the germline V gene, CDR1 is PRHDT and CDR2 is FYEKMQ (reference sequence). This CDR3 comprises 15 residues. Trimming pared 2 bases from V and 9 bases from J, leaving 17 bases between. The CDR3 region has the DNA TGTGCCAGCAGCTTACGAGGGAGAGTTCGGGGTGAGCAGTTCTTC. As protein: CASSLRGRVRGEQFF.

This sequence joins TRBV29-1 and TRBJ2-1, with 15 bases that match TRBD2. The CDR3 totals 13 residues. The V segment lost 5 bases and the J segment 12 bases; nucleotides outside the gene matches: 5. The V gene's germline CDR1 is SQVTM and CDR2 ANQGSEA. The CDR3 region has the DNA TGCAGCGTTAGGACTAGCGGGAGGGTCTGGCAGTTCTTC. Protein sequence: CSVRTSGRVWQFF.

The rearrangement joins TRBV6-1 to TRBJ2-6; the D gene is possibly TRBD2 (5 bases). V was cut by 3 bases and J by 2 bases, with 8 bases left in between. Germline CDR1 and CDR2: MNHNS and SASEGT. The CDR3 has 15 amino acids. The CDR3 region is CASSDPGAGANVLTF. The CDR3, as DNA: TGTGCCAGCAGTGACCCCGGGGCTGGGGCCAACGTCCTGACTTTC.

The chain combines TRBV10-3 with TRBJ2-1, with 7 bases fitting TRBD2. Per the germline V gene, CDR1 is ENHRY and CDR2 is SYGVKD. The V and J ends lost 8 bases and 8 bases, in that order; junction bases with no gene match: 18. This CDR3 contains 16 residues. CDR3 sequence (DNA): TGTGCCATCTCTACGGCGGGAGCAAATGGAAACGATGAGCAGTTCTTC. It encodes CAISTAGANGNDEQFF.

The J gene is TRBJ1-4, the V gene TRBV5-1; tentative D call: TRBD1 (6 bases). V lost 0 bases to trimming and J lost 0 bases, with 9 bases between them. Per the germline V gene, CDR1 is SGHRS and CDR2 is YFSETQ. The CDR3 has 16 amino acids. The CDR3 coding sequence is TGCGCCAGCAGCTTGGAAGGGGGAACAACTAATGAAAAACTGTTTTTT. Protein product: CASSLEGGTTNEKLFF.

The V and J genes are TRBV15 and TRBJ1-6, with no clear D. The germline V gene encodes CDR1 LNHNV and CDR2 YYDKDF (reference sequence). There are 15 residues in the CDR3. V dropped 4 bases and J dropped 0 bases, with 7 bases sitting between them. The CDR3 loop is CATSTDNSYNSPLHF. CDR3 bases: TGTGCCACCAGCACCGACAACTCCTATAATTCACCCCTCCACTTT.

The chain carries TRBV30 and TRBJ2-2; TRBD2 matches at 8 bases. The CDR3 is made up of 16 amino acids. V lost 0 bases, J lost 0 bases, and 3 bases stayed unmatched. Germline V gives CDR1 GTSNPN, CDR2 SVGIG (reference sequence). The CDR3 DNA follows: TGTGCCTGGAGTGTGGGACTAGTCTCGAACACCGGGGAGCTGTTTTTT. Encoded protein: CAWSVGLVSNTGELFF.

The table lists this clone with a few counts. The V and J genes are TRBV18 and TRBJ2-1, with TRBD1 as a possible D gene (5 bases). Trimming stripped 5 bases from V and 2 bases from J, with 13 bases between. The length of the CDR3 is 15 residues. Germline CDR1 KGHSH, CDR2 LQKENI. The CDR3, as DNA: TGTGCCAGCTCAAGCACAGGCCCCCCCTACAATGAGCAGTTCTTC. Its translation: CASSSTGPPYNEQFF. Supplemented by reference TRBV18 and TRBJ2-1, the full variable domain reads NAGVMQNPRHLVRRRGQEARLRCSPMKGHSHVYWYRQLPEEGLKFMVYLQKENIIDESGMPKERFSAEFPKEGPSILRIQQVVRGDSAAYFCASSSTGPPYNEQFFGPGTRLTVL.

The chain couples TRBV18 to TRBJ1-2; D gene uncertain. V was trimmed by 2 bases and J by 2 bases, leaving 6 bases between them. This CDR3 spans 13 amino acids. The germline gives CDR1 KGHSH, CDR2 LQKENI. CDR3 in amino acids: CASSPGGNYGYTF. CDR3 bases: TGTGCCAGCTCACCAGGAGGGAACTATGGCTACACCTTC.

This clone was seen a few times. The rearrangement joins TRBV9 to TRBJ2-2; D is perhaps TRBD1 (6 bases). Trimming removed 0 bases from V and 4 bases from J, with 13 bases in between. The germline V gene encodes CDR1 SGDLS and CDR2 YYNGEE. This CDR3 spans 16 amino acids. The CDR3 DNA reads TGTGCCAGCAGCGTAGCCTACAGGGTTGGCACCGGGGAGCTGTTTTTT. It yields the protein CASSVAYRVGTGELFF.

The rearrangement links TRBV7-2 to TRBJ2-2; 9 bases are shared with TRBD2. The germline gives CDR1 SGHTA, CDR2 FQGNSA. This CDR3 is 16 amino acids long. Trimming cost V 7 bases and J 6 bases; bases outside gene matches: 12. The CDR3 DNA is TGTGCCAGCAAATTTGGCGGGAGGGCCCGTCCCGGGGAGCTGTTTTTT. Its translation is CASKFGGRARPGELFF.

Ten or more counts support this clone. The CDR3 nucleotides read TGTGCTAGTGGTCCCCCGCCTCGGGGGAGCACAGATACGCAGTATTTT. It yields the protein CASGPPPRGSTDTQYF. The chain uses TRBV12-5 and TRBJ2-3; D is possibly TRBD2 (6 bases). CDR1 and CDR2 (germline): LGHNT, FRNRAP. Trimming shortened V by 5 bases and J by 0 bases, and 15 bases separated the two germline ends. The CDR3 has 16 amino acids. Together with reference TRBV12-5 and TRBJ2-3, the CDR3 gives the full variable domain: DARVTQTPRHKVTEMGQEVTMRCQPILGHNTVFWYRQTMMQGLELLAYFRNRAPLDDSGMPKDRFSAEMPDATLATLKIQPSEPRDSAVYFCASGPPPRGSTDTQYFGPGTRLTVL.

The rearrangement joins TRBV18 to TRBJ2-1, with 13 bases aligning to TRBD2. V trimming: 6 bases; J trimming: 8 bases; junction bases outside the gene matches: 7. Germline values: CDR1 KGHSH, CDR2 LQKENI. The CDR3 is 15 residues long. For the CDR3, the DNA is TGTGCCAGCTCCCCAACTAGCGGGAGGGTAGATGAGCAGTTCTTC. This encodes CASSPTSGRVDEQFF.